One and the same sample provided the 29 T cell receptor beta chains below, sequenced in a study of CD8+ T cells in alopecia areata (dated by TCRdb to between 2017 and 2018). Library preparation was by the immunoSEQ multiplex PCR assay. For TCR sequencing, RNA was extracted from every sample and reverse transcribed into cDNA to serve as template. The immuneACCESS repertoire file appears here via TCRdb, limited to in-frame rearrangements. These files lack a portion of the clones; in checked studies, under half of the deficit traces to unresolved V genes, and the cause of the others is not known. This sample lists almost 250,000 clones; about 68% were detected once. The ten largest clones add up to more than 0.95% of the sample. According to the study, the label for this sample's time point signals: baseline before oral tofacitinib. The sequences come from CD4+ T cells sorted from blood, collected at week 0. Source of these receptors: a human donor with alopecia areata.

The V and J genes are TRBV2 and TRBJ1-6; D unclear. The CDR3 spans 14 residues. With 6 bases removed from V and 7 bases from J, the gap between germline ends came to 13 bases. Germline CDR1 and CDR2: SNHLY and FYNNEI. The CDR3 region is CASRTPGRNSPLHF. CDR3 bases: TGTGCCAGCAGAACACCGGGTAGGAATTCACCCCTCCACTTT.

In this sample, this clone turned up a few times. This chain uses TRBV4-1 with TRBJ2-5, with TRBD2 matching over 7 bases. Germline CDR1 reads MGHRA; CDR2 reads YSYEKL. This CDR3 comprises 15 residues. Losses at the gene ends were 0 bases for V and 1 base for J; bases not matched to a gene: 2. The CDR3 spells CASSQDGGGQETQYF. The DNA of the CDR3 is TGCGCCAGCAGCCAAGATGGCGGGGGCCAAGAGACCCAGTACTTC.

CDR3 amino acids: CSAGATSNEQFF. The CDR3 DNA reads as TGCAGCGCAGGGGCAACCAGCAATGAGCAGTTCTTC. This chain links TRBV29-1 with TRBJ2-1; D is perhaps TRBD1 (6 bases). The germline V gene has CDR1 SQVTM and CDR2 ANQGSEA. The V gene lost 7 bases and the J gene lost 6 bases, with 13 bases spanning the gap. There are 12 residues in the CDR3.

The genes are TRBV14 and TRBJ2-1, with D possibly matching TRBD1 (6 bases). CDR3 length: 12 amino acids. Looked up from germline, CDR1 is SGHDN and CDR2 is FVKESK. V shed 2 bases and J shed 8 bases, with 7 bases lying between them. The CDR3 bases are TGTGCCAGCAGCCAAAAGGGGGATGAGCAGTTCTTC. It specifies CASSQKGDEQFF.

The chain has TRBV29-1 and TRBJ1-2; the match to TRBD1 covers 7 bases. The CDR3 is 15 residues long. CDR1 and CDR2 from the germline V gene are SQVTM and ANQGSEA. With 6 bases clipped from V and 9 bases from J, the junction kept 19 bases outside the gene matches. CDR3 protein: CSVIGHRGRELRYTF. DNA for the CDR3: TGCAGCGTCATCGGTCACAGGGGTAGGGAATTGCGCTACACCTTC.

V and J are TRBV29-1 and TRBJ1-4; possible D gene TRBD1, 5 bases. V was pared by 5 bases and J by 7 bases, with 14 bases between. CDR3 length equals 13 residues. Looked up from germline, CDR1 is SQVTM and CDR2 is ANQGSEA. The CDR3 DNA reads TGCAGCGTTCGGGCAGGGACGGGTGAAAAACTGTTTTTT. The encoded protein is CSVRAGTGEKLFF.

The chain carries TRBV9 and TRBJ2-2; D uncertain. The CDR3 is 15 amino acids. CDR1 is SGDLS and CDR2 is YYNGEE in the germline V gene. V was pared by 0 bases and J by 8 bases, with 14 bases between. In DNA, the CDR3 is TGTGCCAGCAGCGTAGCCTCTTCGCCAAGAGGGGAGCTGTTTTTT. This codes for CASSVASSPRGELFF.

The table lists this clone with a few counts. The CDR3 sequence is CSVRGGIPPYEQYF. The CDR3 nucleotides read TGCAGCGTTAGGGGAGGGATTCCCCCCTACGAGCAGTACTTC. The V call is TRBV29-1, the J call TRBJ2-7; 7 bases line up with TRBD2. Germline CDR1 and CDR2: SQVTM and ANQGSEA. The junction had 9 bases not matched to a gene; V was cut back by 5 bases and J by 2 bases. The CDR3 is 14 residues long.

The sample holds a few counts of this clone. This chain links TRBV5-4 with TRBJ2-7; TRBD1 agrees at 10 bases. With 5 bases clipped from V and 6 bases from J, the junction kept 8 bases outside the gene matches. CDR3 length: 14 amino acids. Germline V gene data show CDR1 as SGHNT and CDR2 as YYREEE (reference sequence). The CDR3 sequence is CASSFTGTGVEQYF. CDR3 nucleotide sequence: TGTGCCAGCAGTTTTACCGGGACAGGGGTCGAGCAGTACTTC.

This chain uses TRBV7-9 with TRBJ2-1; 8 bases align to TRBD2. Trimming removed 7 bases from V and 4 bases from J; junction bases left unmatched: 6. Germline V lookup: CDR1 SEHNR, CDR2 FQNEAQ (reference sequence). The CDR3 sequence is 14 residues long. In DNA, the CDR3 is TGTGCCAGCATGCGGCGGGGGGCGTACAATGAGCAGTTCTTC. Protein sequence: CASMRRGAYNEQFF.

The CDR3 region is CASSVTGGNTDTQYF. Written as DNA, the CDR3 is TGTGCCAGCAGCGTGACGGGGGGGAACACAGATACGCAGTATTTT. The chain has TRBV4-2 and TRBJ2-3, with TRBD2 matching over 8 bases. There are 15 residues in the CDR3. Germline V gene lookup returns CDR1 LGHNA and CDR2 YNFKEQ. The junction had 6 bases not matched to a gene; V was cut back by 5 bases and J by 2 bases.

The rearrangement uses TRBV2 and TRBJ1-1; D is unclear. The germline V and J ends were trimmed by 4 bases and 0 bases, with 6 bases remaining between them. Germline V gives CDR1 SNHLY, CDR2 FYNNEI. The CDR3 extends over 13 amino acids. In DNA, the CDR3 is TGTGCCAGCAGTGCCGTCATGAACACTGAAGCTTTCTTT. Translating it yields CASSAVMNTEAFF.

CDR3 amino acids: CASSEVLVSYGYTF. CDR3 bases: TGTGCCAGCAGTGAAGTGCTGGTTTCCTATGGCTACACCTTC. The chain employs TRBV6-1 and TRBJ1-2; no clear D. Trimming took off 1 base at V and 4 bases at J, with 10 bases between the two ends. The CDR3 is 14 residues long. Germline V gives CDR1 MNHNS, CDR2 SASEGT.

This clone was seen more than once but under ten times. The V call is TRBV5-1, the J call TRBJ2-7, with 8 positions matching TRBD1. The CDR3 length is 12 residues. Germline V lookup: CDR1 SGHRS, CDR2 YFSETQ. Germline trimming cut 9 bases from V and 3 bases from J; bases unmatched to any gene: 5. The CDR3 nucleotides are TGCGCCACTATTGGACAGGGCTACGAGCAGTACTTC. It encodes CATIGQGYEQYF.

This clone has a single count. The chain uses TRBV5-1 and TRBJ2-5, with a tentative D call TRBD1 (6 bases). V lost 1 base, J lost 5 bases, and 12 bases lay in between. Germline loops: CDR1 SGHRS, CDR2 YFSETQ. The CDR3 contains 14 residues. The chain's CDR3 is CASSLQGQRETQYF. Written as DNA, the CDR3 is TGCGCCAGCAGCTTGCAGGGGCAGCGGGAGACCCAGTACTTC.

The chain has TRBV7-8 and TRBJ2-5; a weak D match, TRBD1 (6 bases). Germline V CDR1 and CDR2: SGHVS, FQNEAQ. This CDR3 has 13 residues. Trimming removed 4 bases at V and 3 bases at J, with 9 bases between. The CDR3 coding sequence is TGTGCCAGCAGCTCTAACAGGGAAGAGACCCAGTACTTC. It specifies CASSSNREETQYF.

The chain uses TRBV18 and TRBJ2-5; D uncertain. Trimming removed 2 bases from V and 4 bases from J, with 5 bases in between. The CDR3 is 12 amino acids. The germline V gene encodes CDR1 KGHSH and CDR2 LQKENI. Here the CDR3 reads CASSPVRETQYF. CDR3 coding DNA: TGTGCCAGCTCACCAGTACGAGAGACCCAGTACTTC.

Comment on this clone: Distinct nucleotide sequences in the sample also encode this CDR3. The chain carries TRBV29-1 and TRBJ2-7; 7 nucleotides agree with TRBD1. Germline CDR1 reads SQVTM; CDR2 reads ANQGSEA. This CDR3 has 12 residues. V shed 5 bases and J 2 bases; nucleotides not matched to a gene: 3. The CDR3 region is CSVLTGAYEQYF. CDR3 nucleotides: TGCAGCGTTCTCACAGGGGCCTACGAGCAGTACTTC.

The CDR3 DNA reads TGTGCCAGCAGCCCCCTTACGGGGGGCGATTCACCCCTCCACTTT. Protein: CASSPLTGGDSPLHF. This sequence joins TRBV7-9 and TRBJ1-6; maybe TRBD1 (6 bases). The CDR3 is 15 residues long. The germline V gene has CDR1 SEHNR and CDR2 FQNEAQ (reference sequence). V dropped 5 bases and J dropped 8 bases, with 16 bases sitting between them.

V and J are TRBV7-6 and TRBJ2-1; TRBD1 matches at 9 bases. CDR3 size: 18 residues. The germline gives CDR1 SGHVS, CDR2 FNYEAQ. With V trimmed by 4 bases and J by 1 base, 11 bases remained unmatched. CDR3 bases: TGTGCCAGCAGCTCCGATTTACAGGGGGCTCGGTCCTACAATGAGCAGTTCTTC. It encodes CASSSDLQGARSYNEQFF.

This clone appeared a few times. The CDR3: CAWSVGGRGWADTQYF. The CDR3 region has the DNA TGTGCCTGGAGTGTAGGTGGCAGGGGATGGGCAGATACGCAGTATTTT. The chain joins TRBV30 to TRBJ2-3; tentative D call: TRBD1 (6 bases). Per germline, CDR1 GTSNPN and CDR2 SVGIG (reference sequence). Trimming took off 0 bases at V and 4 bases at J, with 17 bases between the two ends. The CDR3 sequence is 16 residues long.

DNA for the CDR3: TGTGCCTGGAGGGGTACAGACTGGGCTGAAGCTTTCTTT. The encoded protein is CAWRGTDWAEAFF. The chain combines TRBV30 with TRBJ1-1; no firm D call. CDR3 length: 13 residues. V shed 3 bases and J shed 6 bases, with 14 bases lying between them. Germline V gives CDR1 GTSNPN, CDR2 SVGIG (reference sequence).

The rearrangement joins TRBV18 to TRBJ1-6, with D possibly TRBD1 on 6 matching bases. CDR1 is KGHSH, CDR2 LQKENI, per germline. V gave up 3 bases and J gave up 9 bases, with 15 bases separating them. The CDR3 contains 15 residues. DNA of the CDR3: TGTGCCAGCTCACCTTTGGACAGCCTTGGTTCACCCCTCCACTTT. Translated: CASSPLDSLGSPLHF.

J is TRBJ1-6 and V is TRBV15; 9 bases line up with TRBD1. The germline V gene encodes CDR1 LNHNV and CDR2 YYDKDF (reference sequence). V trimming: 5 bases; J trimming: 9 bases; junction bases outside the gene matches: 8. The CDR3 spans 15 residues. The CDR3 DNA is TGTGCCACCAGCCGTTCGGGGACAGGGATTTCACCCCTCCACTTT. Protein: CATSRSGTGISPLHF.

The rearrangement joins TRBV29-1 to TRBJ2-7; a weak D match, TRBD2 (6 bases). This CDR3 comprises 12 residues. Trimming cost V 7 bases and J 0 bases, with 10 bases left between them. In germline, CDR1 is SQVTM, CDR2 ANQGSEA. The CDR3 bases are TGCAGCGCGGCGGGGAGCTCCTACGAGCAGTACTTC. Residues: CSAAGSSYEQYF.

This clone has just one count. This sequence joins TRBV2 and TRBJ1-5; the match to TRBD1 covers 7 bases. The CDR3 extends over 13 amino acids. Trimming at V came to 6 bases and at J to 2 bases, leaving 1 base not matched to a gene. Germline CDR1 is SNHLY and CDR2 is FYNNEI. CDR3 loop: CASRGTGNQPQHF. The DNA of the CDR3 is TGTGCCAGCAGGGGGACAGGCAATCAGCCCCAGCATTTT.

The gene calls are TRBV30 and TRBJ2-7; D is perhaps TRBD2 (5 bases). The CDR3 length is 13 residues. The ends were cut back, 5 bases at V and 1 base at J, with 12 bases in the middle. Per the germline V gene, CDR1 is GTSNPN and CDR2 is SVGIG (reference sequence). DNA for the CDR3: TGTGCCTGGTCGCGAGCGGATTCCTACGAGCAGTACTTC. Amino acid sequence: CAWSRADSYEQYF.

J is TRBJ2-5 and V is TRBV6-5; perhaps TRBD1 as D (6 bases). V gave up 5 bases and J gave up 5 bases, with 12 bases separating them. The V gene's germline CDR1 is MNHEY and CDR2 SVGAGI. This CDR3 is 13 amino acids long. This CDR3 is CASSRTVGETQYF. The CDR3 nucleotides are TGTGCCAGCAGTCGGACAGTTGGGGAGACCCAGTACTTC.

The chain's CDR3 is CASRRRGTSGSYNEQFF. For the CDR3, the DNA is TGTGCCAGCAGGCGCCGAGGGACTAGCGGATCCTACAATGAGCAGTTCTTC. The J gene is TRBJ2-1, the V gene TRBV27; 11 bases are shared with TRBD2. The trim removed 6 bases at V and 1 base at J, leaving 8 bases unmatched. The CDR3 covers 17 residues. Germline V gene sequence: CDR1 MNHEY, CDR2 SMNVEV (reference sequence).